The T cell receptor beta chain under discussion was sequenced for a study of radiotherapy plus CTLA-4 blockade in lung cancer. Study details: Objective response rate was about 20%; disease control rate, approximately 33%. General observations from the study: TCR clones originating in tumors grew in number in blood after radiotherapy plus ipilimumab.

Those patients who had chemo-refractory metastatic non-small-cell lung cancer were given focal radiation along with CTLA-4 blockade through ipilimumab. In regard to this clone: The antigen remains undetermined.

Germline V gene lookup returns CDR1 MNHEY and CDR2 SMNVEV (reference sequence). This CDR3 is 14 amino acids long. V was clipped by 3 bases and J by 1 base, with 7 bases between them. Profiled with immunoSEQ multiplex PCR; TCRdb holds only in-frame clones, not every one. The sample lists some 78,000 clones; around 87% were seen once. This clonotype originated in a human donor with non-small cell lung cancer who had a partial response to radiotherapy plus ipilimumab. The chain combines TRBV27 with TRBJ1-5; D ambiguous. The sequences come from peripheral blood, collected from a patient treated with radiotherapy plus ipilimumab. The CDR3, as DNA: TGTGCCAGCAGTTTCATCAGGAGCAATCAGCCCCAGCATTTT. Amino acid sequence: CASSFIRSNQPQHF.